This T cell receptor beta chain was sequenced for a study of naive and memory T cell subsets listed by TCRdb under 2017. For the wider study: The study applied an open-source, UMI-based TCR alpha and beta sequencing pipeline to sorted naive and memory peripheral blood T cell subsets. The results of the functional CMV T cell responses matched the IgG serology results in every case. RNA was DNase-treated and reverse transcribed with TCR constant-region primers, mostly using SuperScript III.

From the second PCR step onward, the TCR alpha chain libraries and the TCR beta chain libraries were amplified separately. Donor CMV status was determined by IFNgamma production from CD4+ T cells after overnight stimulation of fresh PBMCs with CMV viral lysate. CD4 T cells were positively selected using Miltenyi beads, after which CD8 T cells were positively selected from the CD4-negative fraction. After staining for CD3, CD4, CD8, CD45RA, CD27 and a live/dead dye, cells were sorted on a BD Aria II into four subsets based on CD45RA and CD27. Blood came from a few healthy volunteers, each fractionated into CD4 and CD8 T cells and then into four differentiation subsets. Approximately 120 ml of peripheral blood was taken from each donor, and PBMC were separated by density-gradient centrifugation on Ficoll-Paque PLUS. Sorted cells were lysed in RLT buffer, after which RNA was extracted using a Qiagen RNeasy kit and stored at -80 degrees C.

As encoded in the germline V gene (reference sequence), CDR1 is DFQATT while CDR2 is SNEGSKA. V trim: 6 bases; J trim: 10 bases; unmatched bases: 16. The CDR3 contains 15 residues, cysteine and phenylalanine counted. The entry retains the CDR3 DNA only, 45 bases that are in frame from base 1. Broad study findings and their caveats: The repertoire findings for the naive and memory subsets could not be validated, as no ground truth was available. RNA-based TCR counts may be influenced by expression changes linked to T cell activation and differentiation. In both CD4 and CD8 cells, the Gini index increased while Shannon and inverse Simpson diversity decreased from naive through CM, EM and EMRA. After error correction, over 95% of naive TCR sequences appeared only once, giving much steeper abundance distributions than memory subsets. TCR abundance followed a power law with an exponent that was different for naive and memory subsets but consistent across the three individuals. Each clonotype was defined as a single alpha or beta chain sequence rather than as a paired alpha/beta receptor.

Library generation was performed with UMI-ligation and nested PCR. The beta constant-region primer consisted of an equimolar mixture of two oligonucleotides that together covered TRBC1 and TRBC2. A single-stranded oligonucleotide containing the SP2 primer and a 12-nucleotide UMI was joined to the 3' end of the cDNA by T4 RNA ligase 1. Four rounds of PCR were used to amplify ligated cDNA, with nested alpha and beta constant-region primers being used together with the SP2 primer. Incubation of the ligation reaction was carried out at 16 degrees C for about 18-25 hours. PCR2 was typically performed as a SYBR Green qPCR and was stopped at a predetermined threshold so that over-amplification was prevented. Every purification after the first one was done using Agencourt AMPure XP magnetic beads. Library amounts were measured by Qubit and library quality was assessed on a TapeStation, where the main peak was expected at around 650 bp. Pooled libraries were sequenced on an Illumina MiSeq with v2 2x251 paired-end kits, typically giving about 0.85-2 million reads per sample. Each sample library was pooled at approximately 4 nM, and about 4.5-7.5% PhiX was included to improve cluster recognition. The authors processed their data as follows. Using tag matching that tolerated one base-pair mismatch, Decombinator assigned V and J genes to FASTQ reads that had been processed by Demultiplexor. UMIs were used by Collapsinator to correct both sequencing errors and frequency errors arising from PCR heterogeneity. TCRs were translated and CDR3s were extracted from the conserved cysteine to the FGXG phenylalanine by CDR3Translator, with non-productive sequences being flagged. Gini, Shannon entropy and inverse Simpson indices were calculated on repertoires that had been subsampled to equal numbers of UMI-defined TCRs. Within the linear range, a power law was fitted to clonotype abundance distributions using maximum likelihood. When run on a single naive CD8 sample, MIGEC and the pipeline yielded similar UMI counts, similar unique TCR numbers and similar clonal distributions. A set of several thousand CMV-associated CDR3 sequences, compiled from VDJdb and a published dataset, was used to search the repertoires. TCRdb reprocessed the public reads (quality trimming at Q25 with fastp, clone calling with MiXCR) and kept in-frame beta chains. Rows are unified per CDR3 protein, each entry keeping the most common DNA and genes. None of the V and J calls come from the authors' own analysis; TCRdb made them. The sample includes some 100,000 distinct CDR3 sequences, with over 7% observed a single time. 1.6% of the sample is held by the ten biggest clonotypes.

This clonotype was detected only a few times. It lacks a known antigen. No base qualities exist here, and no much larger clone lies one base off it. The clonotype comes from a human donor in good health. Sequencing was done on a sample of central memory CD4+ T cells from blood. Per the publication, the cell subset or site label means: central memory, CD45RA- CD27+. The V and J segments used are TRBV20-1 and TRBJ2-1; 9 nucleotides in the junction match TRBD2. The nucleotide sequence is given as TGCAGTGCCCCAATGGGCGGGAGGGCCGTAAGGGAGCAGTTCTTC. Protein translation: CSAPMGGRAVREQFF.